This TCR beta chain was documented in a study of T cell changes during pregnancy in multiple sclerosis. TCRdb's copy holds only in-frame clones and misses some; the assay was immunoSEQ multiplex PCR. The sample includes around 110,000 clones, around 90% seen only once; the top ten take about 0.78%. Trimming pared 3 bases from V and 4 bases from J, leaving 12 bases between. The length of the CDR3 is 15 residues. CDR1 and CDR2 from the germline V gene are LNHDA and SQIVND (reference sequence). This sequence was found in a female donor in good health, enrolled as a control in a pregnancy study. Source: peripheral blood, taken in the third trimester of pregnancy. The genes are TRBV19 and TRBJ2-2, with a possible D match to TRBD1 (5 bases). CDR3 nucleotides: TGTGCCAGTAGTATTTTATCGACAGCCACCGGGGAGCTGTTTTTT. This gives the protein CASSILSTATGELFF.